The following is a TCR beta chain sequence with its context. Antigen specificity is unknown. Measured with immunoSEQ multiplex PCR; TCRdb has only the in-frame clones, and not every one. The sample consists of 100,000 to 150,000 clones, 80% to 95% of them appearing once. This record comes from a study of OX40 agonist ivuxolimab in advanced cancers. Whole-study results and caveats: Both CD4+ and CD8+ T cell populations in blood had undergone clonal expansion by week 6 at 0.1 to 3.0 mg/kg. CD8+ T cells averaged more expanded clones than CD4+.

This CDR3 spans 16 amino acids. The germline gives CDR1 MNHEY, CDR2 SMNVEV (reference sequence). After removal of 3 bases from V and 5 bases from J, the junction contained 11 bases not matched to a gene. This sequence was found in an adult with an advanced solid tumor such as melanoma, head and neck, liver or kidney cancer. The V call is TRBV27, the J call TRBJ2-5; 8 positions match TRBD1. This specimen was CD4+ or CD8+ T cells sorted from blood, taken in a trial of the OX40 agonist ivuxolimab. Here the CDR3 DNA reads TGTGCCAGCAGTTTCGGACAGGGAACGAGTGCGGAGACCCAGTACTTC. Translating it yields CASSFGQGTSAETQYF.